This TCR beta chain was captured by sequencing in a study of T cell responses to AZD1222 COVID-19 vaccine. The J segment lost 7 bases and the V segment lost 9 bases, leaving 6 bases of the junction unmatched. This CDR3 is 13 amino acids long. The protocol was immunoSEQ multiplex PCR, while the TCRdb copy is restricted to in-frame clones and leaves out a portion. The data hold some 170,000 clones, with around nine tenths observed a single time. This clone was counted a single time. The source of this sequence is an adult in good health. This material consisted of peripheral blood, taken on day 0 of AZD1222 vaccination. The chain recombines TRBV12-3 or TRBV12-4 with TRBJ2-1; 10 positions agree with TRBD2. The CDR3 sequence: CASQREGRNEQFF. CDR3 DNA sequence: TGTGCCAGTCAGCGGGAGGGAAGGAATGAGCAGTTCTTC.